Shown below are 8 T cell receptor beta chains from a single sample sequenced in a study of blood T cell repertoires in COVID-19. Some clones are missing from TCRdb's copy, which holds only in-frame ones; the method was immunoSEQ multiplex PCR. The table shows about 170,000 clones, with under 80% occurring only once. Material: peripheral blood. The receptor set was obtained from an elderly woman with acute or convalescent COVID-19.

V is TRBV11-2 and J is TRBJ2-1; TRBD2 matches at 14 bases. The trim removed 5 bases at V and 6 bases at J, leaving 3 bases unmatched. The CDR3 loop spans 15 amino acids. Germline assignment: CDR1 SGHAT and CDR2 FQNNGV. The CDR3 DNA is TGTGCCAGCAGCATCGGGACTAGCGGGAGCAATGAGCAGTTCTTC. Translation: CASSIGTSGSNEQFF.

This chain joins TRBV24-1 and TRBJ2-1; 11 nucleotides align to TRBD2. The CDR3 totals 17 residues. The germline V gene encodes CDR1 KGHDR and CDR2 SFDVKD. V lost 5 bases, J lost 0 bases, and 5 bases stayed unmatched. In DNA form, the CDR3 reads TGTGCCACCAGTGGGGGACTAGCGGACAGCTCCTACAATGAGCAGTTCTTC. Its translation: CATSGGLADSSYNEQFF.

The rearrangement joins TRBV7-2 to TRBJ2-7; D might be TRBD1 (6 bases). The germline V and J ends were trimmed by 1 base and 0 bases, with 13 bases remaining between them. In germline, CDR1 is SGHTA, CDR2 FQGNSA. The CDR3 extends over 16 amino acids. The CDR3 is CASSLVGDTRSYEQYF. The CDR3 region has the DNA TGTGCCAGCAGCTTAGTGGGGGACACCCGCTCCTACGAGCAGTACTTC.

This sequence joins TRBV6-6 and TRBJ1-2, with D uncertain. The CDR3 consists of 15 residues. CDR1 is MNHNY and CDR2 is SVGAGI in the germline V gene (reference sequence). Trimming removed 4 bases at V and 1 base at J, with 13 bases between. The CDR3 bases are TGTGCCAGCAGTTCGCCCCGGGATGATAACTATGGCTACACCTTC. Protein product: CASSSPRDDNYGYTF.

The chain uses TRBV18 and TRBJ1-2; 12 nucleotides match TRBD1. This CDR3 is 15 amino acids long. Unmatched junction bases numbered 7, after V lost 3 bases and J lost 8 bases. Per the germline V gene, CDR1 is KGHSH and CDR2 is LQKENI. DNA for the CDR3: TGTGCCAGCTCACCCCCGGGACAGGGGGCTGGAGGCTACACCTTC. It encodes CASSPPGQGAGGYTF. The variable domain in full, with the rest retrieved from reference TRBV18 and TRBJ1-2, is NAGVMQNPRHLVRRRGQEARLRCSPMKGHSHVYWYRQLPEEGLKFMVYLQKENIIDESGMPKERFSAEFPKEGPSILRIQQVVRGDSAAYFCASSPPGQGAGGYTFGSGTRLTVV.

This rearrangement joins TRBV4-3 to TRBJ2-7; 15 nucleotides line up with TRBD2. This CDR3 has 15 amino acids. CDR1 is LGHNA and CDR2 is YSLEER in the germline V gene. Germline trimming cut 4 bases from V and 6 bases from J; bases unmatched to any gene: 4. In nucleotides, the CDR3 is TGCGCCAGCAGCCCTCGGGGACTAGCGGGAGGCGAGCAGTACTTC. Residues: CASSPRGLAGGEQYF.

V is TRBV10-3 and J is TRBJ1-1, with 8 bases aligning to TRBD1. This CDR3 spans 13 amino acids. Germline values: CDR1 ENHRY, CDR2 SYGVKD. The trim removed 6 bases at V and 8 bases at J, leaving 8 bases unmatched. The CDR3 loop is CAIRIGQGSEAFF. Here the CDR3 DNA reads TGTGCCATCAGGATAGGACAGGGTTCGGAAGCTTTCTTT.

This chain connects TRBV3-1 (or the pseudogene TRBV3-2) to TRBJ1-3; D is uncertain. Trimming shortened V by 3 bases and J by 0 bases, and 6 bases separated the two germline ends. CDR1 is LGHDT, CDR2 YNNKEL, per germline (reference sequence). The CDR3 extends over 14 amino acids. The DNA for the CDR3 is TGTGCCAGCAGCCAGCGGAGCTCTGGAAACACCATATATTTT. Its protein is CASSQRSSGNTIYF.